This T cell receptor beta chain derives from a study of cytomegalovirus exposure and HLA in healthy donors. General observations from the study: Associated with cytomegalovirus, according to the listing, were around 160 TCR beta chains. Later work showed greater clonal expansion in HLA-associated TCR beta chains than in equally common others. Fewer N-insertions than the roughly 670-donor mean were reportedly shown by an Asian-associated ancestry cluster in a later analysis. In a later analysis, TCR association rates varied by HLA locus: DRB1 most, HLA-C fewest.

Per germline, CDR1 MGHDK and CDR2 SYGVNS. The CDR3 contains 14 residues. J was trimmed by 0 bases and V by 7 bases; bases with no gene match: 5. PCR amplification relied on 60 Vbeta primers (plus 13 Jbeta primers). The repertoire was sequenced with immunoSEQ multiplex PCR; TCRdb's copy has only in-frame clones and lacks some. The sample has around 150,000 clones; approximately 61% are singletons. About this clone: The antigen is unknown.

Sequencing was carried out using PBMCs. The V call is TRBV25-1, the J call TRBJ2-7; TRBD2 aligns across 8 bases. The clonotype was recovered from a human donor in good health. The CDR3 reads CASTGTSGSYEQYF. The DNA of the CDR3 is TGTGCCAGCACAGGTACTAGCGGCTCCTACGAGCAGTACTTC.